The clone carrying this TCR beta chain came up once. Its antigen is undetermined. The data belong to a study of T cell responses to AZD1222 COVID-19 vaccine. The study's findings and limits: CD4 TCRs linked to vaccination spanned spike, dominating at 160-218 and 743-854.

Combined were second doses at about 4 or about 12 weeks. The protocol was immunoSEQ multiplex PCR, while the TCRdb copy is restricted to in-frame clones and leaves out a portion. The sample holds about 120,000 clones, about 93% seen once. This sequence originates from an adult who received the AZD1222 COVID-19 vaccine. The material was peripheral blood, obtained 28 days after the second AZD1222 dose.

CDR3 DNA: TGCGCCAGCACCGTAACTGGGGAGCTGTTTTTT. This codes for CASTVTGELFF. The chain employs TRBV5-1 and TRBJ2-2; D is unclear. V was trimmed by 6 bases and J by 8 bases, leaving 8 bases between them. This CDR3 contains 11 residues. Per the germline V gene, CDR1 is SGHRS and CDR2 is YFSETQ.